The 21 T cell receptor beta chains reported below all come from one sample, sequenced in a study of blood T cell repertoires in COVID-19. Sequenced by immunoSEQ multiplex PCR; TCRdb stores in-frame clones only, minus some. The data contain more than 150,000 clones, roughly nine tenths of them singletons. Specimen: peripheral blood. These receptors were taken from a man between 65 and 79 years old with active or convalescent COVID-19.

This sequence joins TRBV29-1 and TRBJ1-2, with TRBD1 identical over 9 bases. The junction had 11 bases not matched to a gene; V was cut back by 6 bases and J by 6 bases. CDR1 is SQVTM and CDR2 is ANQGSEA in the germline V gene. The CDR3 spans 14 residues. CDR3 nucleotide sequence: TGCAGCGTAGATCCGGGACAGGGAGTAGATGGCTACACCTTC. Protein sequence: CSVDPGQGVDGYTF. Using reference TRBV29-1 and TRBJ1-2 for the parts outside the CDR3, the full variable domain is SAVISQKPSRDICQRGTSLTIQCQVDSQVTMMFWYRQQPGQSLTLIATANQGSEATYESGFVIDKFPISRPNLTFSTLTVSNMSPEDSSIYLCSVDPGQGVDGYTFGSGTRLTVV.

The chain combines TRBV9 with TRBJ1-2; maybe TRBD1 (6 bases). V lost 4 bases, J lost 2 bases, and 9 bases lay in between. Germline-derived CDR1 and CDR2 are SGDLS and YYNGEE. This CDR3 contains 13 residues. The CDR3 DNA follows: TGTGCCAGCAGCACCCAGGGGAACTATGGCTACACCTTC. Translated, it gives CASSTQGNYGYTF.

V is TRBV7-3 and J is TRBJ2-3, with 7 bases fitting TRBD2. CDR1 is SGHTA and CDR2 is FQGTGA in the germline V gene. The CDR3 runs to 16 residues. Losses at the gene ends were 2 bases for V and 0 bases for J; bases not matched to a gene: 5. CDR3 DNA sequence: TGTGCCAGCAGCTTATACGGTAGCGGGAGCACAGATACGCAGTATTTT. It encodes CASSLYGSGSTDTQYF.

The V call is TRBV6-2 or TRBV6-3, the J call TRBJ2-1; TRBD1 matches at 8 bases. CDR3 length: 16 residues. Germline values: CDR1 MNHEY, CDR2 SVGEGT. Unmatched junction bases numbered 7, after V lost 0 bases and J lost 6 bases. As DNA, the CDR3 is TGTGCCAGCAGTTACTCTCGGACAGGGTCCCGCAATGAGCAGTTCTTC. It encodes CASSYSRTGSRNEQFF.

As regards this clone: Other DNA sequences in this sample translate to the same CDR3. The genes are TRBV18 and TRBJ2-1, with 10 nucleotides matching TRBD2. V gave up 3 bases and J gave up 2 bases; unmatched junction bases: 1. The CDR3 covers 15 residues. Germline CDR1 reads KGHSH; CDR2 reads LQKENI. The chain's CDR3 is CASSPGLAAYNEQFF. The CDR3 DNA reads as TGTGCCAGCTCACCCGGACTAGCGGCCTACAATGAGCAGTTCTTC.

This clone appeared a single time. V is TRBV6-6 and J is TRBJ1-1; D gene ambiguous. Germline CDR1 and CDR2: MNHNY and SVGAGI (reference sequence). V was trimmed by 7 bases and J by 4 bases, leaving 16 bases between them. This CDR3 comprises 14 residues. The CDR3 DNA reads as TGTGCCAGCAACCGGAGCCCCGGTGGCACTGAAGCTTTCTTT. This gives the protein CASNRSPGGTEAFF.

This chain connects TRBV7-6 to TRBJ1-1, with no clear D. The germline CDR1 and CDR2 sequences are SGHVS and FNYEAQ. The CDR3 covers 15 residues. Trimming removed 2 bases from V and 3 bases from J, with 13 bases in between. CDR3 DNA: TGTGCCAGCAGCTTATTCGGGAATTCGGACACTGAAGCTTTCTTT. Protein sequence: CASSLFGNSDTEAFF.

J is TRBJ1-6 and V is TRBV10-2, with a possible D match to TRBD1 (5 bases). V lost 6 bases, J lost 5 bases, and 8 bases lay in between. The CDR3 covers 13 residues. From germline, CDR1 is WSHSY and CDR2 SAAADI. CDR3: CASRGGHNSPLHF. The DNA for the CDR3 is TGCGCCAGCAGGGGGGGTCATAATTCACCCCTCCACTTT.

V and J are TRBV18 and TRBJ1-3; D is uncertain. Looked up from germline, CDR1 is KGHSH and CDR2 is LQKENI. CDR3 length equals 14 residues. V was shortened by 1 base and J by 2 bases, with 6 bases between the two germline ends. The DNA for the CDR3 is TGTGCCAGCTCACCACAGGGAGCTGGAAACACCATATATTTT. The encoded protein is CASSPQGAGNTIYF.

The chain recombines TRBV7-2 with TRBJ1-2; 11 bases agree with TRBD1. The germline V gene encodes CDR1 SGHTA and CDR2 FQGNSA. This CDR3 contains 14 residues. J was trimmed by 7 bases and V by 3 bases; bases with no gene match: 4. The CDR3 nucleotides read TGTGCCAGCAGCTTCGGACAGGGGGCGTCTGGCTACACCTTC. Its protein product is CASSFGQGASGYTF.

The chain is built from TRBV19 and TRBJ1-4; D might be TRBD1 (5 bases). V lost 3 bases, J lost 4 bases, and 15 bases lay in between. This CDR3 contains 16 residues. Germline CDR1 and CDR2: LNHDA and SQIVND (reference sequence). CDR3 in DNA: TGTGCCAGTAGTATGCGGGGGAGAATGAGTAATGAAAAACTGTTTTTT. This codes for CASSMRGRMSNEKLFF.

This chain links TRBV12-5 with TRBJ1-1, with TRBD1 matching over 7 bases. There are 15 residues in the CDR3. V was clipped by 5 bases and J by 0 bases; unmatched bases: 6. Germline CDR1 is LGHNT and CDR2 is FRNRAP. The CDR3 region has the DNA TGTGCTAGTGGTCCCCCGACAGGGTTGAACACTGAAGCTTTCTTT. Its translation is CASGPPTGLNTEAFF.

This clone has a single count. The rearrangement uses TRBV7-2 and TRBJ1-6; 9 nucleotides line up with TRBD1. After removal of 6 bases from V and 13 bases from J, the junction contained 10 bases not matched to a gene. CDR1 and CDR2 from the germline V gene are SGHTA and FQGNSA. The CDR3 is 14 residues long. As DNA, the CDR3 is TGTGCCAGCAGGCGGGACAGGGTATTCGGGCCCCTCCACTTT. Its translation is CASRRDRVFGPLHF.

The count of this clone is one. The gene calls are TRBV7-2 and TRBJ2-5; D is perhaps TRBD2 (6 bases). The CDR3 runs to 19 residues. V shed 1 base and J shed 5 bases, with 26 bases lying between them. Germline CDR1 is SGHTA and CDR2 is FQGNSA. The CDR3 protein is CASSLVRWAQSLGGETQYF. The CDR3 region has the DNA TGTGCCAGCAGCTTAGTTCGGTGGGCTCAATCCCTTGGGGGGGAGACCCAGTACTTC.

The chain couples TRBV9 to TRBJ1-2; 8 bases agree with TRBD1. This CDR3 has 16 amino acids. With V trimmed by 4 bases and J by 2 bases, 10 bases remained unmatched. Looked up from germline, CDR1 is SGDLS and CDR2 is YYNGEE. This CDR3 is CASSPRQGRGNYGYTF. The CDR3 DNA reads TGTGCCAGCAGCCCCCGACAGGGGAGAGGGAACTATGGCTACACCTTC.

The gene calls are TRBV3-1 (or the pseudogene TRBV3-2) and TRBJ2-2, with 7 bases aligning to TRBD1. The V segment lost 11 bases and the J segment 6 bases; nucleotides outside the gene matches: 6. From germline, CDR1 is LGHDT and CDR2 YNNKEL (reference sequence). This CDR3 has 12 residues. This CDR3 reads CAARGYSGELFF. Here the CDR3 DNA reads TGTGCCGCCAGGGGGTATTCCGGGGAGCTGTTTTTT.

V gene TRBV7-7 combines with J gene TRBJ2-2; D possibly corresponds to TRBD1 (5 bases). Germline V CDR1 and CDR2: SSHAT, FNYEAQ (reference sequence). V lost 1 base, J lost 3 bases, and 9 bases lay in between. CDR3 length: 15 amino acids. The DNA for the CDR3 is TGTGCCAGCAGCTTAGGCCAGGGCTACACCGGGGAGCTGTTTTTT. Protein sequence: CASSLGQGYTGELFF.

This chain connects TRBV15 to TRBJ2-5; D gene uncertain. Germline V lookup: CDR1 LNHNV, CDR2 YYDKDF (reference sequence). The CDR3 extends over 12 amino acids. V dropped 5 bases and J dropped 5 bases, with 9 bases sitting between them. Written as DNA, the CDR3 is TGTGCCACCAGCTCGCACCGGGAGACCCAGTACTTC. It yields the protein CATSSHRETQYF.

V is TRBV5-8 and J is TRBJ2-3; TRBD1 might be the D (6 bases). The CDR3 contains 15 residues. Germline V gene lookup returns CDR1 SGHTS and CDR2 YDEGEE. V was trimmed by 4 bases and J by 1 base, leaving 13 bases between them. For the CDR3, the DNA is TGTGCCAGCAGCCCGGGACAAGAAGGCACAGATACGCAGTATTTT. It is translated as CASSPGQEGTDTQYF.

V gene TRBV9 combines with J gene TRBJ1-2; 9 bases line up with TRBD1. Germline CDR1 and CDR2: SGDLS and YYNGEE. The CDR3 runs 15 residues. V lost 4 bases and J lost 8; bases outside the gene matches: 12. The CDR3 sequence: CASSPDGQGPGGYTF. DNA of the CDR3: TGTGCCAGCAGCCCCGACGGACAGGGGCCCGGAGGCTACACCTTC.

The chain employs TRBV30 and TRBJ1-5, with D possibly being TRBD1 (6 bases). The V and J ends lost 2 bases and 4 bases respectively, with 15 bases between them. The CDR3 is made up of 15 amino acids. Germline loops: CDR1 GTSNPN, CDR2 SVGIG (reference sequence). The CDR3 region has the DNA TGTGCCTGGAGTTCGACAGGCCTCCCGAATCAGCCCCAGCATTTT. It yields the protein CAWSSTGLPNQPQHF.